Below, 9 T cell receptor beta chains from the same sample are listed, as sequenced in a study of human T cells and chemical hapten exposure. Specified time point: patch test 2, 6 weeks after DPC sensitization. Described treatment: therapeutic diphenylcyclopropenone sensitization with weekly scalp DPC. TCRdb recomputed calls from the RACE reads with MiXCR, one row per CDR3 protein. The table has about 89,000 distinct CDR3 sequences, approximately 11% seen once. This specimen was whole blood, taken in connection with sensitization to the hapten diphenylcyclopropenone (DPC). The receptors were gathered from a man aged 40-50 years with alopecia areata. Some clones in this sample may be carry-over from other donors' samples.

The gene calls are TRBV13 and TRBJ1-2; TRBD1 matches at 7 bases. Trimming removed 1 base from V and 4 bases from J; junction bases left unmatched: 9. This CDR3 has 16 residues. CDR1 and CDR2 from the germline V gene are PRHDT and FYEKMQ (reference sequence). The CDR3 DNA follows: TGTGCCAGCAGCTTAGCCGGGACAGAAAAACCCTATGGCTACACCTTC. Translating gives CASSLAGTEKPYGYTF.

The CDR3 DNA reads TGTGCCAGCAGCCGAGGACGGGACTCCTACGAGCAGTACGTC. Protein: CASSRGRDSYEQYV. This chain joins TRBV12-3 or TRBV12-4 and TRBJ2-7; perhaps TRBD2 as D (5 bases). The CDR3 runs 14 residues. Trimming pared 6 bases from V and 0 bases from J, leaving 12 bases between.

This chain uses TRBV29-1 with TRBJ1-2; 8 bases are a match to TRBD1. The V gene's germline CDR1 is SQVTM and CDR2 ANQGSEA. The ends lost 5 bases at V and 2 bases at J; junction bases unmatched: 1. The CDR3 runs 12 residues. The CDR3 DNA follows: TGCAGCGTTTGGACAGGGAACTATGGCTACACCTTC. It specifies CSVWTGNYGYTF. Full variable domain (rest looked up from reference TRBV29-1 and TRBJ1-2): SAVISQKPSRDICQRGTSLTIQCQVDSQVTMMFWYRQQPGQSLTLIATANQGSEATYESGFVIDKFPISRPNLTFSTLTVSNMSPEDSSIYLCSVWTGNYGYTFGSGTRLTVV.

The sample holds a few counts of this clonotype. The V call is TRBV3-1, the J call TRBJ2-7; D gene ambiguous. The germline V and J ends were trimmed by 0 bases and 3 bases, with 9 bases remaining between them. Germline V CDR1 and CDR2: LGHDT, YNNKEL (reference sequence). This CDR3 spans 14 amino acids. CDR3 sequence: CASSQDNTNYEQYF. CDR3 sequence (DNA): TGTGCCAGCAGCCAAGATAACACGAACTACGAGCAGTACTTC.

This clonotype was counted a few times. The chain carries TRBV24-1 and TRBJ2-3; TRBD2 agrees at 14 bases. The ends lost 6 bases at V and 0 bases at J; junction bases unmatched: 4. Germline CDR1 reads KGHDR; CDR2 reads SFDVKD. The CDR3 is 17 amino acids. The CDR3 sequence: CATSSGLAGGSTDTQYF. DNA of the CDR3: TGTGCCACCAGTAGCGGACTAGCGGGAGGAAGCACAGATACGCAGTATTTT.

The sample holds many counts of this clonotype. The V and J genes are TRBV19 and TRBJ2-2, with D possibly TRBD1 on 6 matching bases. The CDR3 has 16 amino acids. Germline V CDR1 and CDR2: LNHDA, SQIVND (reference sequence). V was cut by 3 bases and J by 2 bases, with 13 bases left in between. The CDR3 bases are TGTGCCAGTAGTATCCCGACAGGATTAAACACCGGGGAGCTGTTTTTT. It specifies CASSIPTGLNTGELFF.

There are many counts of this clonotype. The chain has TRBV28 and TRBJ2-1, with D possibly called TRBD1 or TRBD2 (5 bases each). CDR1 MDHEN and CDR2 SYDVKM come from the germline V gene. Trimming shortened V by 5 bases and J by 11 bases, and 16 bases separated the two germline ends. The CDR3 is made up of 13 amino acids. The CDR3 region has the DNA TGTGCCAGCAGTCCAGGGACCACGATAAAGCAGTTCTTC. Amino acids: CASSPGTTIKQFF.

Of note for this clonotype: Being one base from a much bigger clone, this may be a read error. J is TRBJ1-5 and V is TRBV19, with D unresolved. This CDR3 comprises 15 residues. Germline lookup yields CDR1 LNHDA and CDR2 SQIVND (reference sequence). CDR3 residues: CANSINRVSNQPQHF. In DNA form, the CDR3 reads TGTGCCAATAGTATAAATCGTGTTAGCAATCAGCCCCAGCATTTT.

This chain joins TRBV14 and TRBJ1-3; weak D call: TRBD1 (6 bases). Germline loops: CDR1 SGHDN, CDR2 FVKESK. Trimming stripped 3 bases from V and 0 bases from J, with 12 bases between. CDR3 length: 16 residues. The CDR3 region is CASSHITGPSGNTIYF. The CDR3, as DNA: TGTGCCAGCAGCCATATTACAGGGCCCTCTGGAAACACCATATATTTT.